The 14 T cell receptor beta chains presented below share a single source sample, sequenced in a study of identical twins. TCRdb redid the calling of the 5' RACE reads with MiXCR, one entry per CDR3 protein. Here the sample spans some 710,000 distinct CDR3 sequences, roughly 6% being singletons. The sample was naive T cells sorted from blood. Every receptor here comes from a man between 18 and 29 years old in good health.

At least ten counts were recorded for this clonotype. The chain is built from TRBV24-1 and TRBJ2-3; D possibly corresponds to TRBD1 (6 bases). The CDR3 is made up of 19 amino acids. Germline lookup yields CDR1 KGHDR and CDR2 SFDVKD. Between the trimmed V and J ends, which lost 7 bases and 2 bases, there was a span of 27 bases. The CDR3: CATSLGTTRNSFDTDTQYF. The CDR3 bases are TGTGCCACCAGCCTGGGGACAACGCGAAACAGCTTCGACACAGATACGCAGTATTTT.

Ten or more counts support this clonotype. V gene TRBV4-3 combines with J gene TRBJ2-2; no clear D. The CDR3 contains 13 residues. Germline values: CDR1 LGHNA, CDR2 YSLEER. V shed 2 bases and J shed 7 bases, with 8 bases lying between them. CDR3 in amino acids: CASSQSFYGELFF. CDR3 bases: TGCGCCAGCAGCCAATCCTTTTACGGGGAGCTGTTTTTT.

This clonotype was recorded a few times. V is TRBV18 and J is TRBJ2-5; D is unresolved. CDR1 is KGHSH and CDR2 is LQKENI in the germline V gene. The CDR3 runs 13 residues. V lost 3 bases to trimming and J lost 5 bases, with 10 bases between them. The CDR3 DNA sequence: TGTGCCAGCTCACCCTCGGATCGGGAGACCCAGTACTTC. Its translation: CASSPSDRETQYF. Combining the CDR3 with reference TRBV18 and TRBJ2-5 gives the whole variable domain NAGVMQNPRHLVRRRGQEARLRCSPMKGHSHVYWYRQLPEEGLKFMVYLQKENIIDESGMPKERFSAEFPKEGPSILRIQQVVRGDSAAYFCASSPSDRETQYFGPGTRLLVL.

The CDR3 protein is CASSIPGGYNEQFF. The CDR3 DNA sequence: TGTGCCAGTAGTATCCCGGGAGGTTACAATGAGCAGTTCTTC. The chain employs TRBV19 and TRBJ2-1; TRBD2 aligns across 7 bases. CDR3 length: 14 residues. In germline, CDR1 is LNHDA, CDR2 SQIVND (reference sequence). V was clipped by 3 bases and J by 4 bases; unmatched bases: 3.

This clonotype came up many times. The chain recombines TRBV5-1 with TRBJ2-1, with TRBD2 matching over 12 bases. The CDR3 has 14 amino acids. Germline V gives CDR1 SGHRS, CDR2 YFSETQ. V shed 5 bases and J 5 bases; nucleotides not matched to a gene: 2. CDR3 in DNA: TGCGCCAGCAGTTCTAGCGGGAGGGACAATGAGCAGTTCTTC. It yields the protein CASSSSGRDNEQFF.

The table lists this clonotype with many counts. V and J are TRBV27 and TRBJ1-5, with D perhaps TRBD1 (6 bases). Germline-derived CDR1 and CDR2 are MNHEY and SMNVEV (reference sequence). V was clipped by 8 bases and J by 1 base, with 15 bases between them. The CDR3 runs 15 residues. The CDR3: CASRNYRGSNQPQHF. The CDR3 bases are TGTGCCAGCCGAAATTATAGGGGGAGCAATCAGCCCCAGCATTTT.

This clonotype has a handful of counts. The V and J genes are TRBV11-3 and TRBJ2-6; the D gene is possibly TRBD1 (5 bases). The CDR3 runs to 16 residues. Per germline, CDR1 SGHNT and CDR2 YENEEA. The V end lost 5 bases, the J end lost 4 bases, and 15 bases lay between the germline ends. CDR3 coding DNA: TGTGCCAGCAGCACAGCGCAGGGTCCAGGGGCCAACGTCCTGACTTTC. It specifies CASSTAQGPGANVLTF.

This clonotype was counted a few times. This chain uses TRBV4-1 with TRBJ2-4; the match to TRBD1 covers 10 bases. The CDR3 runs 17 residues. Trimming at V came to 1 base and at J to 0 bases, leaving 3 bases not matched to a gene. Germline CDR1 is MGHRA and CDR2 is YSYEKL. CDR3 protein: CASSQVGQGVAKNIQYF. For the CDR3, the DNA is TGCGCCAGCAGCCAAGTAGGACAGGGGGTAGCCAAAAACATTCAGTACTTC.

In its sample, this clonotype was seen a few times. The chain joins TRBV20-1 to TRBJ1-4; 10 bases fit TRBD1. Losses at the gene ends were 3 bases for V and 8 bases for J; bases not matched to a gene: 3. Germline V gene data show CDR1 as DFQATT and CDR2 as SNEGSKA (reference sequence). The CDR3 has 13 amino acids. The CDR3 here is CSARTGGREKLFF. In DNA, the CDR3 is TGCAGTGCTAGGACAGGGGGCCGAGAAAAACTGTTTTTT.

This clonotype has just a few counts. The CDR3: CASSLVLANNEQFF. CDR3 nucleotides: TGCGCCAGCAGCTTGGTTCTAGCCAACAATGAGCAGTTCTTC. V is TRBV5-1 and J is TRBJ2-1; tentatively, D is TRBD2 (5 bases). This CDR3 comprises 14 residues. CDR1 is SGHRS and CDR2 is YFSETQ in the germline V gene. Trimming shortened V by 0 bases and J by 5 bases, and 9 bases separated the two germline ends.

This clonotype was seen ten or more times. This sequence joins TRBV10-3 and TRBJ2-1; 9 positions match TRBD1. Trimming at V came to 8 bases and at J to 5 bases, leaving 7 bases not matched to a gene. The CDR3 has 14 residues. Germline-derived CDR1 and CDR2 are ENHRY and SYGVKD. CDR3 sequence (DNA): TGTGCCATCTCGGACAGGGGCGATAACAATGAGCAGTTCTTC. Residues: CAISDRGDNNEQFF.

The chain joins TRBV20-1 to TRBJ2-7; 11 bases fit TRBD2. V lost 4 bases to trimming and J lost 2 bases; unmatched junction nucleotides: 7. Per the germline V gene, CDR1 is DFQATT and CDR2 is SNEGSKA (reference sequence). The CDR3 sequence is 15 residues long. This CDR3 reads CSANPGTSGTYEQYF. CDR3 nucleotides: TGCAGTGCTAACCCCGGGACTAGCGGTACCTACGAGCAGTACTTC.

V usage is TRBV5-1 and J usage is TRBJ2-3; 10 bases align to TRBD1. Germline-derived CDR1 and CDR2 are SGHRS and YFSETQ. The CDR3 has 14 amino acids. Germline trimming cut 5 bases from V and 5 bases from J; bases unmatched to any gene: 5. CDR3 loop: CASRGTGVKDTQYF. Written as DNA, the CDR3 is TGCGCCAGCAGAGGGACAGGGGTGAAAGATACGCAGTATTTT.

This clonotype was seen a handful of times. The genes are TRBV28 and TRBJ2-1; D unclear. V was shortened by 8 bases and J by 7 bases, with 12 bases between the two germline ends. This CDR3 spans 12 amino acids. Germline loops: CDR1 MDHEN, CDR2 SYDVKM. The CDR3 is CASGYGPNEQFF. As DNA, the CDR3 is TGTGCCAGCGGGTACGGGCCTAATGAGCAGTTCTTC.